The entry below describes one T cell receptor (beta chain). Its antigen remains unknown. The identical CDR3 is also encoded by other nucleotide sequences in the sample. Germline CDR1 reads ENHRY; CDR2 reads SYGVKD. Trimming took 0 bases from V and 2 from J, leaving 7 bases between them. CDR3 size: 14 residues. These data belong to a study of shared clonotypes between healthy human individuals. Caucasian adults residing in Nashville, Tennessee made up all the donors. The split of CD4+ cells yielded CD45RA+ naive and CD45RA-negative memory subsets. The repertoire was sequenced with immunoSEQ multiplex PCR; TCRdb's copy has only in-frame clones and lacks some. The sample includes 950,000 to 1,200,000 clones, approximately 75% of them seen just once. Findings and caveats of the study: Non-shared clonotypes were found to have lower generation probabilities than the clonotypes that were shared by all four of the sorted-subset donors.

The sample consisted of memory CD4+ T cells from PBMCs. Sample subset: CD45RA-negative fraction. The chain carries TRBV10-3 and TRBJ2-5; D remains ambiguous. This sequence originates from a man younger than 35 in good health. Some clones in this sample may be carry-over from other donors' samples. As DNA, the CDR3 is TGTGCCATCAGTGAGTCAGGACGGCAAGAGACCCAGTACTTC. Protein sequence: CAISESGRQETQYF.